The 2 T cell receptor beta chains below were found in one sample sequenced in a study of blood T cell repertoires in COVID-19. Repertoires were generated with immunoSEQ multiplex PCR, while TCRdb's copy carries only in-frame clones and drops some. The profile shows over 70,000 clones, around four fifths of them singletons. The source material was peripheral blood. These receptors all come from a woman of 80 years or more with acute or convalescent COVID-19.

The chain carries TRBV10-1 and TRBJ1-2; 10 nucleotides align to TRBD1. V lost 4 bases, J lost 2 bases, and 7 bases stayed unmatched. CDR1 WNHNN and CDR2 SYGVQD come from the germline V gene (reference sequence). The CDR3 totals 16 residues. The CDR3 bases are TGCGCCAGCAGTGCCTTTAGGACAGGGGGAAACTATGGCTACACCTTC. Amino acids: CASSAFRTGGNYGYTF.

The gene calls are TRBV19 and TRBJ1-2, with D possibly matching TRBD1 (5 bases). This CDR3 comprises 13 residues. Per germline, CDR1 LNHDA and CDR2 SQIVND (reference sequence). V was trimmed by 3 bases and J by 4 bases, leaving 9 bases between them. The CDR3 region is CASSMNGGYGYTF. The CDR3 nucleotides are TGTGCCAGTAGTATGAACGGGGGCTATGGCTACACCTTC.